This T cell receptor beta chain was obtained from a study of CD8 T cells in Susac syndrome (dated by TCRdb to between 2018 and 2021). Broadly, across the study: The study used repertoire sequencing to test whether antigen drove CD8+ T cell activation and differentiation in Susac syndrome.

The full study reports these points: The study acknowledged that relatively few individuals were included in the TCR sequencing and HLA analysis.

From a lookup of the germline V gene, CDR1 and CDR2 are SGHVS and FQNEAQ. The CDR3, from cysteine to phenylalanine, totals 14 residues. Only the CDR3 part of the read is kept: 42 bases, read in frame from the first base. Trimming takes 7 bases from V and 7 bases from J, and the germline ends sit 17 bases apart. Peripheral blood CD8+ and CD4+ T cells from healthy donors, Susac syndrome patients and multiple sclerosis patients were profiled by high-throughput TCR beta sequencing. Healthy donors were included as age- and sex-matched controls. CD8+ TEMRA cells were enriched by FACS, while bulk CD8+ and CD4+ T cells were purified by magnetic negative isolation. Blood was collected in EDTA tubes and processed within 24 hours, with PBMCs isolated through density gradient centrifugation. PBMCs intended for TCR sequencing were cryopreserved in liquid nitrogen and were subsequently thawed in a 37 degrees C water bath. Purity of sorted or isolated CD4+, CD8+ and CD8+ TEMRA cells was at least 90%.

Concerning this clonotype: Its target antigen remains unknown. Base qualities were left out, and no much larger clone turns up one base away.

RNA was extracted with the RNeasy kit and about 0.45 to 1 ug was reverse transcribed using random hexamers. The immunoSEQ multiplex PCR assay, which covers 54 Vbeta and 13 Jbeta segments, was used to amplify TCR beta CDR3 regions. PCR amplification bias was corrected using a synthetic template baseline for primer optimization and computational correction. As for how the authors treated the data: Reads were annotated to V, D and J genes per IMGT and analyzed with immunoSEQ Analyzer, keeping only productive sequences. Clonality was calculated as one minus the Shannon entropy normalized by log2 of the number of productive unique sequences. For each patient and control, public and private clones were evaluated among the 100 most prevalent clones. A clone was defined as Susac-specific if it was absent from the healthy and MS cohorts, from approximately 980 published viral clones and from other ImmuneACCESS disease sequences. The public reads were run again by TCRdb, first through fastp at Q25 and then through MiXCR, and only productive beta chains were kept. Under each unique CDR3 protein, matching rows form one entry showing the most common genes and DNA. The V and J calls and clone size come from TCRdb's table, not from the authors' own analysis. Here the sample has fewer than 250,000 distinct CDR3 sequences; roughly 92% occur a single time. The ten largest clones represent 0.095% to 0.12% of the sample.

The TCR originated in a human donor in good health. The chain links TRBV7-8 with TRBJ2-1, with the identity of the D gene unclear. What was sequenced was CD4+ T cells from PBMCs. This receptor carries the CDR3 CASTLRPSHNEQFF. The bases read TGTGCCAGCACCCTCCGCCCATCTCATAATGAGCAGTTCTTC.